A selection of T cell receptor beta chains follows, all from one sample in a study of early T cells in non-severe SARS-CoV-2 infection. From the 5' RACE reads, TCRdb called clonotypes with MiXCR, one entry per CDR3 protein. The table has tens of thousands of distinct CDR3 sequences, 10% seen once; the top ten hold more than 6.5%. Material: whole blood. The receptors were gathered from an adult who was a healthcare worker with PCR-confirmed SARS-CoV-2 infection or an uninfected control (not recorded which). Each CDR3 is given with its conserved first and last residue. The order of the fields is D gene, V gene, CDR3 length, J gene, clone size, CDR3 DNA, CDR3 protein. A D gene is named only where the DNA matches it firmly. Clone sizes are given selectively: once, few, many, or a class where the clone is expanded.

d_call: NA; v_call: TRBV29-1; cdr3_length: 14; j_call: TRBJ2-1; clone_size: many; cdr3_nt: TGCAGCGTTGAACCCCGTGGAGTTTCGGATGAGCAGTTCTTC; cdr3_aa: CSVEPRGVSDEQFF
d_call: TRBD1; v_call: TRBV27; cdr3_length: 13; j_call: TRBJ1-2; clone_size: many; cdr3_nt: TGTGCCAGCAGTTCACAGGGGGCGAAGGGCTACACCTTC; cdr3_aa: CASSSQGAKGYTF
d_call: TRBD1; v_call: TRBV6-2/TRBV6-3; cdr3_length: 14; j_call: TRBJ2-5; clone_size: many; cdr3_nt: TGTGCCAGCAGTTACCTGGGACAGTCGCAGACCCAGTACTTC; cdr3_aa: CASSYLGQSQTQYF
d_call: TRBD2; v_call: TRBV29-1; cdr3_length: 15; j_call: TRBJ2-5; clone_size: few; cdr3_nt: TGCAGCGCTGCTGTAGCGGGAGTAATCCAAGAGACCCAGTACTTC; cdr3_aa: CSAAVAGVIQETQYF
d_call: NA; v_call: TRBV3-1; cdr3_length: 14; j_call: TRBJ1-6; clone_size: few; cdr3_nt: TGTGCCAGCAGCCAAGGGACGGGTTTGTCACCCCTCCACTTT; cdr3_aa: CASSQGTGLSPLHF
d_call: NA; v_call: TRBV7-9; cdr3_length: 15; j_call: TRBJ1-6; clone_size: many; cdr3_nt: TGTGCCAGCAGCTTAAAGGGGTTCGTTGGATCACCCCTCCACTTT; cdr3_aa: CASSLKGFVGSPLHF
d_call: TRBD2; v_call: TRBV29-1; cdr3_length: 15; j_call: TRBJ2-3; clone_size: many; cdr3_nt: TGCAGCGTTGAAGAGAAGCGGGGTAACACAGATACGCAGTATTTT; cdr3_aa: CSVEEKRGNTDTQYF
d_call: TRBD1; v_call: TRBV7-6; cdr3_length: 13; j_call: TRBJ1-1; clone_size: many; cdr3_nt: TGTGCCAGCAGCTTAGTTACAGGGGCCGAAGCTTTCTTT; cdr3_aa: CASSLVTGAEAFF
d_call: NA; v_call: TRBV7-2; cdr3_length: 16; j_call: TRBJ2-3; clone_size: few; cdr3_nt: TGTGCCAGCAGCTTAGGGGGGGAAAGGGGCACAGATACGCAGTATTTT; cdr3_aa: CASSLGGERGTDTQYF
d_call: TRBD2; v_call: TRBV20-1; cdr3_length: 13; j_call: TRBJ2-7; clone_size: many; cdr3_nt: TGCAGTGCTGCCCGGACTAGCTCCTACGAGCAGTACTTC; cdr3_aa: CSAARTSSYEQYF
d_call: NA; v_call: TRBV7-8; cdr3_length: 14; j_call: TRBJ2-3; clone_size: NA; cdr3_nt: TGTGCCAGCAGCCGCTTGGAGGGGCCAGATACGCAGTATTTT; cdr3_aa: CASSRLEGPDTQYF
d_call: NA; v_call: TRBV12-3/TRBV12-4; cdr3_length: 14; j_call: TRBJ2-7; clone_size: NA; cdr3_nt: TGTGCCAGCAGTTTATGGGGCCCTACCTACGAGCAGTACTTC; cdr3_aa: CASSLWGPTYEQYF
d_call: NA; v_call: TRBV5-4; cdr3_length: 14; j_call: TRBJ2-5; clone_size: NA; cdr3_nt: TGTGCCAGCAGCTTGGGGGGTGGGCTGGAGACCCAGTACTTC; cdr3_aa: CASSLGGGLETQYF
d_call: NA; v_call: TRBV29-1; cdr3_length: 14; j_call: TRBJ2-2; clone_size: many; cdr3_nt: TGCAGCGTTGAGGGGACACCGAACACCGGGGAGCTGTTTTTT; cdr3_aa: CSVEGTPNTGELFF
d_call: TRBD2; v_call: TRBV7-7; cdr3_length: 12; j_call: TRBJ2-2; clone_size: many; cdr3_nt: TGTGCTAGCCTTAGCGGGACCGGGGAGCTGTTTTTT; cdr3_aa: CASLSGTGELFF
d_call: NA; v_call: TRBV6-6; cdr3_length: 13; j_call: TRBJ2-7; clone_size: few; cdr3_nt: TGTGCCAGCAGTCCCGGCTTTTCCTACGAGCAGTACTTC; cdr3_aa: CASSPGFSYEQYF
d_call: NA; v_call: TRBV29-1; cdr3_length: 14; j_call: TRBJ2-5; clone_size: many; cdr3_nt: TGCAGCGTACCCGGGACACCCGATGCGGAGACCCAGTACTTC; cdr3_aa: CSVPGTPDAETQYF
d_call: TRBD1; v_call: TRBV29-1; cdr3_length: 16; j_call: TRBJ1-2; clone_size: few; cdr3_nt: TGCAGCGTATTCTTCCCCCCGGGGACAGACAACTATGGCTACACCTTC; cdr3_aa: CSVFFPPGTDNYGYTF
d_call: NA; v_call: TRBV19; cdr3_length: 12; j_call: TRBJ2-2; clone_size: few; cdr3_nt: TGTGCCAGTAGTATGGTGCCCGGGGAGCTGTTTTTT; cdr3_aa: CASSMVPGELFF
d_call: TRBD1; v_call: TRBV20-1; cdr3_length: 15; j_call: TRBJ1-5; clone_size: many; cdr3_nt: TGCAGTGCAGAGGGGGGACAGGGGATCGGTCAGCCCCAGCATTTT; cdr3_aa: CSAEGGQGIGQPQHF
d_call: NA; v_call: TRBV5-1; cdr3_length: 14; j_call: TRBJ1-1; clone_size: few; cdr3_nt: TGCGCCAGCAGCTTGGAGCCAGGGAAGACTGAAGCTTTCTTT; cdr3_aa: CASSLEPGKTEAFF
d_call: TRBD1; v_call: TRBV6-5; cdr3_length: 15; j_call: TRBJ2-1; clone_size: many; cdr3_nt: TGTGCCAGCACCTGGGGGGGGACAGGGTCCGATGAGCAGTTCTTC; cdr3_aa: CASTWGGTGSDEQFF
d_call: TRBD2; v_call: TRBV20-1; cdr3_length: 14; j_call: TRBJ2-1; clone_size: many; cdr3_nt: TGCAGTGCATCGAGGCTAGCGGGAGAAAATGAGCAGTTCTTC; cdr3_aa: CSASRLAGENEQFF
d_call: NA; v_call: TRBV6-2/TRBV6-3; cdr3_length: 11; j_call: TRBJ2-1; clone_size: NA; cdr3_nt: TGTGCCAGCAGTTTAGGGGTCGAGCAGTTCTTC; cdr3_aa: CASSLGVEQFF
d_call: NA; v_call: TRBV7-2; cdr3_length: 13; j_call: TRBJ1-1; clone_size: few; cdr3_nt: TGTGCCAGCAGGGTCGATCTGAACACTGAAGCTTTCTTT; cdr3_aa: CASRVDLNTEAFF
d_call: TRBD1; v_call: TRBV7-2; cdr3_length: 15; j_call: TRBJ2-3; clone_size: many; cdr3_nt: TGTGCCAGCAGCCCACAGGGGAAATTAACAGATACGCAGTATTTT; cdr3_aa: CASSPQGKLTDTQYF
d_call: NA; v_call: TRBV29-1; cdr3_length: 14; j_call: TRBJ2-5; clone_size: few; cdr3_nt: TGCAGCGTTGATGGTCGGCGGGGCCAAGAGACCCAGTACTTC; cdr3_aa: CSVDGRRGQETQYF
d_call: NA; v_call: TRBV20-1; cdr3_length: 10; j_call: TRBJ1-2; clone_size: NA; cdr3_nt: TGCAGTGCCTTTAACTATGGCTACACCTTC; cdr3_aa: CSAFNYGYTF
d_call: NA; v_call: TRBV7-8; cdr3_length: 14; j_call: TRBJ1-5; clone_size: NA; cdr3_nt: TGTGCCAGCAGCTTAGGAGGGAATGGGCAGCCCCAGCATTTT; cdr3_aa: CASSLGGNGQPQHF
d_call: TRBD1; v_call: TRBV19; cdr3_length: 16; j_call: TRBJ1-2; clone_size: few; cdr3_nt: TGTGCCAGTACCTCTCCCGGGGACAGGGACCTCTATGGCTACACCTTC; cdr3_aa: CASTSPGDRDLYGYTF
d_call: NA; v_call: TRBV19; cdr3_length: 17; j_call: TRBJ1-5; clone_size: many; cdr3_nt: TGTGCCAGTAGTATAGGGCCACAGGGAAAAAAATATCAGCCCCAGCATTTT; cdr3_aa: CASSIGPQGKKYQPQHF
d_call: TRBD1; v_call: TRBV13; cdr3_length: 17; j_call: TRBJ2-1; clone_size: few; cdr3_nt: TGTGCCAGCAGCTCTCGTGGGCCTGGGACAGTAAACAATGAGCAGTTCTTC; cdr3_aa: CASSSRGPGTVNNEQFF
d_call: TRBD2; v_call: TRBV3-1; cdr3_length: 15; j_call: TRBJ2-3; clone_size: NA; cdr3_nt: TGTGCCAGCAGCCCACCAGCGGGAGCCACAGATACGCAGTATTTT; cdr3_aa: CASSPPAGATDTQYF
d_call: NA; v_call: TRBV30; cdr3_length: 11; j_call: TRBJ1-2; clone_size: NA; cdr3_nt: TGTGCCTGGAGGGCAAACTATGGCTACACCTTC; cdr3_aa: CAWRANYGYTF
d_call: NA; v_call: TRBV12-3/TRBV12-4; cdr3_length: 14; j_call: TRBJ1-3; clone_size: many; cdr3_nt: TGTGCCAGCAGTCCCACGAGCTCTGGAAACACCATATATTTT; cdr3_aa: CASSPTSSGNTIYF
d_call: TRBD1; v_call: TRBV20-1; cdr3_length: 13; j_call: TRBJ1-6; clone_size: NA; cdr3_nt: TGCAGTGCTGACTACAGGGGTAATTCACCCCTCCACTTT; cdr3_aa: CSADYRGNSPLHF
d_call: NA; v_call: TRBV19; cdr3_length: 14; j_call: TRBJ1-5; clone_size: many; cdr3_nt: TGTGCCAGTAGTATGAGCTCGAGCAATCAGCCCCAGCATTTT; cdr3_aa: CASSMSSSNQPQHF
d_call: NA; v_call: TRBV4-1; cdr3_length: 17; j_call: TRBJ1-4; clone_size: NA; cdr3_nt: TGCGCCAGCAGCCAAGATCCCGGCAGAGGGTTAGGGGAAAAACTGTTTTTT; cdr3_aa: CASSQDPGRGLGEKLFF